The 27 T cell receptor beta chains listed next were all sequenced from one sample in a study of immune evolution from preneoplasia to lung adenocarcinoma. Assay used: immunoSEQ multiplex PCR; TCRdb lists only in-frame clones, some missing. The sample consists of thousands of clones, roughly 73% of them appearing once. Sequencing was performed on FFPE adjacent normal lung tissue. These receptor sequences come from a person aged 60-80 years with lung adenocarcinoma.

The CDR3 nucleotides read TGCGCCAGCAGCTTGGCCGGAGGGACGGGAGAAAAACTGTTTTTT. As protein: CASSLAGGTGEKLFF. The J gene is TRBJ1-4, the V gene TRBV5-1; tentatively, D is TRBD1 (5 bases). Trimming cost V 0 bases and J 8 bases, with 14 bases left between them. There are 15 residues in the CDR3. Germline V gives CDR1 SGHRS, CDR2 YFSETQ. Drawing the rest from reference TRBV5-1 and TRBJ1-4, the complete variable domain is KAGVTQTPRYLIKTRGQQVTLSCSPISGHRSVSWYQQTPGQGLQFLFEYFSETQRNKGNFPGRFSGRQFSNSRSEMNVSTLELGDSALYLCASSLAGGTGEKLFFGSGTQLSVL.

V and J are TRBV4-1 and TRBJ1-1; D not certain. The CDR3 consists of 15 residues. V lost 4 bases and J 6 bases, leaving 18 bases between the germline ends. The germline V gene encodes CDR1 MGHRA and CDR2 YSYEKL. The CDR3 here is CASSLRTLDGAEAFF. The CDR3 nucleotides read TGCGCCAGCAGCCTACGGACCCTCGATGGGGCTGAAGCTTTCTTT.

This clone was detected only a few times. One end of the junction is discordant with germline, which a read error may explain. The DNA for the CDR3 is TGTGCCAGCCGCCGGGACACTCCAAATCGGCCCCAGCATTTT. This sequence encodes CASRRDTPNRPQHF. The chain couples TRBV28 to TRBJ1-5, with D perhaps matching TRBD1 (6 bases). The CDR3 is made up of 14 amino acids. In germline, CDR1 is MDHEN, CDR2 SYDVKM.

The rearrangement uses TRBV18 and TRBJ1-5; no firm D call. Germline assignment: CDR1 KGHSH and CDR2 LQKENI. Trimming cost V 5 bases and J 7 bases, with 15 bases left between them. This CDR3 comprises 14 residues. CDR3 residues: CASSSTTDQQPQHF. The CDR3 DNA follows: TGTGCCAGCTCATCGACAACGGACCAGCAGCCCCAGCATTTT.

The V and J genes are TRBV19 and TRBJ1-5; 7 bases map to TRBD1. V lost 11 bases to trimming and J lost 1 base; unmatched junction nucleotides: 11. Germline lookup yields CDR1 LNHDA and CDR2 SQIVND (reference sequence). The CDR3 loop spans 15 amino acids. CDR3 nucleotide sequence: TGTGCCGGGGGAATTCCAGGGGGGAGCAATCAGCCCCAGCATTTT. Its translation: CAGGIPGGSNQPQHF. Together with reference TRBV19 and TRBJ1-5, the CDR3 gives the full variable domain: DGGITQSPKYLFRKEGQNVTLSCEQNLNHDAMYWYRQDPGQGLRLIYYSQIVNDFQKGDIAEGYSVSREKKESFPLTVTSAQKNPTAFYLCAGGIPGGSNQPQHFGDGTRLSIL.

The chain recombines TRBV28 with TRBJ2-5; TRBD2 matches at 7 bases. Germline V gene sequence: CDR1 MDHEN, CDR2 SYDVKM. The CDR3 sequence is 18 residues long. Trimming took 3 bases from V and 1 from J; bases not matched to a gene: 14. In nucleotides, the CDR3 is TGTGCCAGCAGTTTGTCATTTTCGGCTAGCGGATCCCAAGAGACCCAGTACTTC. This gives the protein CASSLSFSASGSQETQYF.

The gene calls are TRBV18 and TRBJ2-3; D uncertain. CDR1 and CDR2 from the germline V gene are KGHSH and LQKENI. V lost 3 bases and J 0 bases, leaving 4 bases between the germline ends. The CDR3 runs to 13 residues. CDR3: CASSPPSTDTQYF. DNA of the CDR3: TGTGCCAGCTCACCCCCCAGCACAGATACGCAGTATTTT.

The chain combines TRBV5-1 with TRBJ2-5; 8 bases map to TRBD2. J lost 7 bases, V lost 2 bases, and 7 bases had no gene match. The CDR3 has 14 amino acids. Germline CDR1 reads SGHRS; CDR2 reads YFSETQ. The CDR3 sequence is CASSFHSGEGTQYF. DNA for the CDR3: TGCGCCAGCAGCTTCCATAGCGGGGAGGGGACCCAGTACTTC.

J is TRBJ2-2 and V is TRBV11-2; perhaps TRBD1 as D (5 bases). Trimming took off 5 bases at V and 7 bases at J, with 14 bases between the two ends. The CDR3 spans 14 residues. The germline V gene encodes CDR1 SGHAT and CDR2 FQNNGV. The CDR3 DNA reads TGTGCCAGCAGCCCGGTTCAGGGAAACGGGGAGCTGTTTTTT. Its protein product is CASSPVQGNGELFF.

V is TRBV5-8 and J is TRBJ2-1; 13 positions agree with TRBD2. Germline loops: CDR1 SGHTS, CDR2 YDEGEE. The CDR3 is 15 amino acids. After removal of 5 bases from V and 6 bases from J, the junction contained 5 bases not matched to a gene. DNA for the CDR3: TGTGCCAGCAGTTCGGGACTAGCGGGAATCAATGAGCAGTTCTTC. It translates to CASSSGLAGINEQFF.

The chain couples TRBV6-1 to TRBJ1-5, with TRBD1 matching over 7 bases. The CDR3 spans 15 residues. V dropped 10 bases and J dropped 8; count of bases not matched to a gene: 17. The germline gives CDR1 MNHNS, CDR2 SASEGT. The CDR3 protein is CAIAGGSAHEEPQHF. The CDR3, as DNA: TGTGCCATTGCAGGGGGGTCGGCACACGAGGAGCCCCAGCATTTT.

This clone was seen a handful of times. The chain is built from TRBV19 and TRBJ2-5; 10 positions agree with TRBD2. Trimming took 2 bases from V and 5 from J; bases not matched to a gene: 5. Germline loops: CDR1 LNHDA, CDR2 SQIVND (reference sequence). CDR3 size: 15 residues. The CDR3 bases are TGTGCCAGTAGTATAAGCGGGAGGGCCAGTGAGACCCAGTACTTC. Protein: CASSISGRASETQYF.

This clone has a handful of counts. The chain recombines TRBV5-5 with TRBJ2-2; no firm D call. The CDR3 spans 13 residues. The V end was cut by 4 bases, the J end by 5 bases, with 9 bases between. Per germline, CDR1 SGHKS and CDR2 YYEKEE (reference sequence). This chain's CDR3 is CASSQSETGELFF. The CDR3, as DNA: TGTGCCAGCAGCCAATCTGAAACCGGGGAGCTGTTTTTT.

The chain is built from TRBV28 and TRBJ2-7; D is unresolved. CDR3 length: 11 amino acids. V was cut by 2 bases and J by 3 bases, with 2 bases left in between. From germline, CDR1 is MDHEN and CDR2 SYDVKM. For the CDR3, the DNA is TGTGCCAGCAGTTTAATCTACGAGCAGTACTTC. The encoded protein is CASSLIYEQYF.

The rearrangement links TRBV27 to TRBJ1-4; weak D call: TRBD1 (6 bases). The CDR3 covers 15 residues. Germline-derived CDR1 and CDR2 are MNHEY and SMNVEV (reference sequence). Trimming removed 6 bases at V and 3 bases at J, with 14 bases between. The CDR3 protein is CASSRQGRSNEKLFF. The CDR3 DNA sequence: TGTGCCAGCAGCCGCCAGGGGAGGTCTAATGAAAAACTGTTTTTT.

The V and J genes are TRBV9 and TRBJ2-5; 7 nucleotides agree with TRBD2. The CDR3 extends over 16 amino acids. With V trimmed by 3 bases and J by 5 bases, 13 bases remained unmatched. Germline V gene data show CDR1 as SGDLS and CDR2 as YYNGEE. For the CDR3, the DNA is TGTGCCAGCAGCGCCGGGACTACGGCTTCGGGGGAGACCCAGTACTTC. Its translation: CASSAGTTASGETQYF.

The J gene is TRBJ1-2, the V gene TRBV5-6, with D tentatively TRBD1 (6 bases). The CDR3 is 16 amino acids. Germline values: CDR1 SGHDT, CDR2 YYEEEE. Trimming shortened V by 5 bases and J by 3 bases, and 20 bases separated the two germline ends. CDR3 sequence reads: CASSRFGLTGYYGYTF. The CDR3 DNA follows: TGTGCCAGCAGTCGATTTGGTTTGACAGGATACTATGGCTACACCTTC.

The rearrangement uses TRBV21-1 and TRBJ2-3; the table's TRBD2 call for D was not verified on the DNA. TRBV21-1 is noted as a pseudogene. The CDR3 has 18 residues. The CDR3 spells CASSLPGTSGGGTDTQYF. The CDR3 nucleotides read TGTGCCAGCAGCCTTCCCGGGACTAGCGGGGGGGGCACAGATACGCAGTATTTT.

The chain joins TRBV7-2 to TRBJ2-7; 7 nucleotides agree with TRBD2. This CDR3 has 15 residues. J was trimmed by 1 base and V by 2 bases; bases with no gene match: 5. Germline-derived CDR1 and CDR2 are SGHTA and FQGNSA. CDR3 residues: CASSLTRTRSYEQYF. The DNA for the CDR3 is TGTGCCAGCAGCTTAACCCGGACTAGGTCCTACGAGCAGTACTTC.

The table lists this clone with a few counts. The V and J genes are TRBV15 and TRBJ1-5; D is ambiguous. The V end lost 1 base, the J end lost 4 bases, and 5 bases lay between the germline ends. The CDR3 is made up of 13 amino acids. Germline CDR1 is LNHNV and CDR2 is YYDKDF (reference sequence). The DNA of the CDR3 is TGTGCCACCAGCAGAGCCAAGAATCAGCCCCAGCATTTT. This codes for CATSRAKNQPQHF.

The chain links TRBV6-5 to TRBJ2-1; 11 nucleotides line up with TRBD2. The germline V gene has CDR1 MNHEY and CDR2 SVGAGI. V gave up 5 bases and J gave up 5 bases; unmatched junction bases: 2. CDR3 length: 14 residues. This CDR3 is CASSGTSGDNEQFF. In DNA form, the CDR3 reads TGTGCCAGCAGTGGGACTAGCGGTGACAATGAGCAGTTCTTC.

The genes are TRBV4-2 and TRBJ2-3; 7 positions match TRBD2. V gave up 0 bases and J gave up 5 bases; unmatched junction bases: 20. Germline CDR1 LGHNA, CDR2 YNFKEQ. This CDR3 has 20 residues. The CDR3 loop is CASSQERNIAGPRGGDTQYF. The CDR3 DNA sequence: TGTGCCAGCAGCCAAGAGCGGAATATAGCGGGCCCGAGAGGTGGAGATACGCAGTATTTT.

The chain uses TRBV27 and TRBJ1-2; weak D call: TRBD1 (5 bases). V was cut by 7 bases and J by 7 bases, with 16 bases left in between. The CDR3 extends over 13 amino acids. Germline CDR1 reads MNHEY; CDR2 reads SMNVEV (reference sequence). Here the CDR3 DNA reads TGTGCCAGCACCTCTGGGGGGAGGTCTGGCTACACCTTC. This gives the protein CASTSGGRSGYTF.

This clone was seen a few times. The rearrangement uses TRBV2 and TRBJ1-2, with 7 bases lining up with TRBD1. The CDR3 extends over 13 amino acids. The trim removed 6 bases at V and 4 bases at J, leaving 5 bases unmatched. Germline-derived CDR1 and CDR2 are SNHLY and FYNNEI. CDR3 coding DNA: TGTGCCAGCAGAAGGGACAGTTCCTATGGCTACACCTTC. Translating gives CASRRDSSYGYTF.

The V and J genes are TRBV30 and TRBJ2-7; 7 positions agree with TRBD1. With 2 bases clipped from V and 7 bases from J, the junction kept 14 bases outside the gene matches. This CDR3 is built from 15 residues. From germline, CDR1 is GTSNPN and CDR2 SVGIG (reference sequence). The CDR3 DNA is TGTGCCTGGAGTTTCACAATGGCAGGGGGTAGGGAGCAGTACTTC. Its protein product is CAWSFTMAGGREQYF.

The chain joins TRBV2 to TRBJ1-2, with 7 nucleotides matching TRBD1. From germline, CDR1 is SNHLY and CDR2 FYNNEI. With 7 bases clipped from V and 8 bases from J, the junction kept 10 bases outside the gene matches. The CDR3 runs 13 residues. CDR3 region: CASNQLDREGYTF. CDR3 coding DNA: TGTGCCAGCAATCAATTAGACAGGGAAGGCTACACCTTC.

The gene calls are TRBV9 and TRBJ1-3; TRBD1 agrees at 10 bases. This CDR3 spans 18 amino acids. Looked up from germline, CDR1 is SGDLS and CDR2 is YYNGEE. The ends lost 4 bases at V and 2 bases at J; junction bases unmatched: 12. The CDR3 sequence is CASSPRQGAQFPGNTIYF. The CDR3 DNA sequence: TGTGCCAGCAGCCCCAGACAGGGGGCACAATTCCCTGGAAACACCATATATTTT.